The rows below give T cell receptor beta chains drawn from one sample of a study of T cells expressing NK-cell markers. Reprocessing the 5' RACE reads, TCRdb reports a single entry for every CDR3 protein and omits DNA. Recorded for this sample: around 260,000 distinct CDR3 sequences. The sample taken for sequencing was blood T cells: a sorted CD56 or NKG2C T cell subset, CD4+ or CD8+ T cells, or bulk PBMC T cells (not recorded which). These receptors originate from a woman aged 18 to 75 in good health. CDR3s include the opening cysteine and the closing phenylalanine or tryptophan.

j_call v_call cdr3_aa
TRBJ1-2 TRBV14 CASSPGRNYGYTF
TRBJ2-3 TRBV5-1 CAVSWGSSTDTQYF
TRBJ2-1 TRBV6-2/TRBV6-3 CASIDSSPSYNEQFF
TRBJ1-1 TRBV6-5 CASSSGINTEAFF
TRBJ2-1 TRBV28 CASSSPPGLYNEQFF
TRBJ1-5 TRBV12-3/TRBV12-4 CASSADPNQPQHF
TRBJ2-3 TRBV20-1 CSTRDLGTSDTQYF
TRBJ2-1 TRBV5-1 CASRLSGTSGPNEQFF
TRBJ2-2 TRBV6-1 CASKSVGTGELFF
TRBJ2-5 TRBV5-4 CASSSFSPETQYF
TRBJ2-6 TRBV12-3/TRBV12-4 CASSFTQGTGANVLTF
TRBJ1-5 TRBV20-1 CSARDRGIPLGNQPQHF
TRBJ2-7 TRBV12-3/TRBV12-4 CASSFRTGADEQYF
TRBJ2-5 TRBV20-1 CSAKDSTQETQYF
TRBJ1-1 TRBV29-1 CSARQGWDTEAFF
TRBJ2-3 TRBV18 CASSAAGASTDTQYF
TRBJ2-3 TRBV15 CATSSVPAGTGALNTQYF
TRBJ2-1 TRBV12-3/TRBV12-4 CASSFGGALNEQFF
TRBJ1-1 TRBV7-2 CASSLMSSGGTEAFF
TRBJ2-1 TRBV11-2 CASSLEPSGGAHEQFF
TRBJ2-2 TRBV12-3/TRBV12-4 CASSSRDLGAGELFF
TRBJ2-1 TRBV19 CASSTIAGGHNEQFF
TRBJ1-1 TRBV4-1 CASSQDWAVRQAFF
TRBJ1-1 TRBV18 CASSWARAGTEAFF
TRBJ2-7 TRBV3-1 CASGQAYEQYF
TRBJ2-5 TRBV6-2/TRBV6-3 CASSTGGETQYF
TRBJ2-1 TRBV20-1 CSAVRSRPGAGGNEQFF
TRBJ2-3 TRBV9 CASSARIGTSTDTQYF
TRBJ2-7 TRBV6-2/TRBV6-3 CASSSRLRDIYYEQYF
TRBJ1-2 TRBV25-1 CASSAAGQFYGYTF
TRBJ2-7 TRBV7-8 CASSLGRDYYEQYF
TRBJ2-7 TRBV29-1 CSGQREHSYEQYF
TRBJ2-3 TRBV7-2 CASSFTGPVDTQYF
TRBJ1-4 TRBV28 CASSLPGATNEKLFF
TRBJ2-1 TRBV20-1 CSAPPGLAAYNEQFF
TRBJ1-1 TRBV7-2 CASSLAGTGGSQAFF
TRBJ1-1 TRBV5-1 CASSFIPGQDTEAFF
TRBJ1-5 TRBV6-1 CASSARLGVPQHF
TRBJ2-5 TRBV5-1 CASSSSKTQYF
TRBJ2-1 TRBV6-2/TRBV6-3 CASRRLNRGNEQFF
TRBJ1-4 TRBV6-1 CASSVLTGMREKLFF
TRBJ1-1 TRBV18 CASSPGTGGPNTEAFF
TRBJ2-7 TRBV6-1 CASSPGAATSYEQYF
TRBJ2-7 TRBV7-8 CASSGVSFSPYEQYF
TRBJ2-1 TRBV6-1 CASTKGLRGYNEQFF
TRBJ1-2 TRBV12-3/TRBV12-4 CASSLDRAIYGYTF
TRBJ1-4 TRBV29-1 CSVELDVNEKLFF
TRBJ2-7 TRBV7-2 CASSRAWDRGYEQYF
TRBJ2-5 TRBV7-3 CASSQDRVAETQYF
TRBJ1-5 TRBV20-1 CSARGEAGGVGNQPQHF
TRBJ2-5 TRBV11-2 CASSLVRTLQYF
TRBJ2-7 TRBV20-1 CSAREGTSGTYEQYF
TRBJ1-4 TRBV6-5 CASSTFGGRNEKLFF
TRBJ2-7 TRBV20-1 CSAAPDPVEAQYF
TRBJ1-1 TRBV6-5 CASSYSGTVNHEAFF
TRBJ2-7 TRBV12-3/TRBV12-4 CASSNQGYEQYF
TRBJ2-1 TRBV5-5 CASSLNQGLYNEQFF